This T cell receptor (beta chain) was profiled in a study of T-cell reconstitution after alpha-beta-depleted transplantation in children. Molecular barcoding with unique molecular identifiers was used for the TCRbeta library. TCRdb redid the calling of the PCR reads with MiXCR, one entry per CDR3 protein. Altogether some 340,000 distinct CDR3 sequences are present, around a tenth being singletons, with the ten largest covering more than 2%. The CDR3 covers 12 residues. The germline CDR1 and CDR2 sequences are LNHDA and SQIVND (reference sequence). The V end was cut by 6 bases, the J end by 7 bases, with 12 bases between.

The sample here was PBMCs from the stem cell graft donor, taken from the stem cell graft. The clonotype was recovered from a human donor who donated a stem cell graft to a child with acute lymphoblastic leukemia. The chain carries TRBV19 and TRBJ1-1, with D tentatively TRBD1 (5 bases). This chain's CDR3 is CASSPPGGEAFF. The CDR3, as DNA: TGTGCCAGTAGCCCTCCCGGGGGTGAAGCTTTCTTT. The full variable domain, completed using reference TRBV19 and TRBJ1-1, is DGGITQSPKYLFRKEGQNVTLSCEQNLNHDAMYWYRQDPGQGLRLIYYSQIVNDFQKGDIAEGYSVSREKKESFPLTVTSAQKNPTAFYLCASSPPGGEAFFGQGTRLTVV.